This T cell receptor (beta chain) was sequenced for a study of regulatory T cells in long-lasting Graves disease. Study-level results: TRBV28, TRBJ1-2 and TRBJ2-5 were favored in persistent disease.

Regarding this clonotype: Its antigen is currently unknown.

With iRepertoire HTBI primers and Arm-PCR of CDR3 regions, TCR beta libraries were built. TCRdb itself ran the multiplex PCR reads through MiXCR, one entry per CDR3 protein. The profile shows roughly 360,000 distinct CDR3 sequences, roughly 24% of them singletons. Time point of the sample: persistent/refractory GD, antithyroid drugs over 5 years with positive TRAb. With RNA extracted from PBMCs as input, the TCR library was made. The CDR3 runs to 14 residues. Germline values: CDR1 SGHRS, CDR2 YFSETQ. The junction had 3 bases not matched to a gene; V was cut back by 0 bases and J by 5 bases. The sequenced sample was peripheral blood mononuclear cells (PBMCs), obtained when the disease was refractory, from a patient treated with antithyroid drugs. The chain uses TRBV5-1 and TRBJ2-7, with TRBD1 identical over 9 bases. The clonotype comes from a woman aged 40 to 49 with Graves disease. CDR3 protein: CASSLGQGVHEQYF. CDR3 nucleotide sequence: TGCGCCAGCAGCTTGGGACAGGGGGTGCACGAGCAGTACTTC.